This T cell receptor beta chain was captured in a study of cytomegalovirus exposure and HLA in healthy donors. This CDR3 comprises 13 residues. Germline lookup yields CDR1 SGHTA and CDR2 FQGTGA. V was pared by 6 bases and J by 7 bases, with 5 bases of the junction left unmatched. This clone is a singleton in its sample. No antigen is known for it. Primers: 60 Vbeta forward and 13 Jbeta reverse. The assay was immunoSEQ multiplex PCR, and TCRdb's table has in-frame clones only and misses some. The table shows roughly 150,000 clones, with over 80% occurring only once. Findings of the study overall: Several V segments, TRBV6-2 and TRBV6-3 among them, could not be told apart and were dropped.

V and J are TRBV7-3 and TRBJ2-1, with TRBD1 matching 8 bases. Material for sequencing was PBMCs. This clonotype was sampled from a girl aged 10 to 17 in good health and CMV-seropositive. The CDR3 loop reads CASSRDRGNEQFF. The CDR3 nucleotides are TGTGCCAGCAGTCGTGACAGGGGTAATGAGCAGTTCTTC.